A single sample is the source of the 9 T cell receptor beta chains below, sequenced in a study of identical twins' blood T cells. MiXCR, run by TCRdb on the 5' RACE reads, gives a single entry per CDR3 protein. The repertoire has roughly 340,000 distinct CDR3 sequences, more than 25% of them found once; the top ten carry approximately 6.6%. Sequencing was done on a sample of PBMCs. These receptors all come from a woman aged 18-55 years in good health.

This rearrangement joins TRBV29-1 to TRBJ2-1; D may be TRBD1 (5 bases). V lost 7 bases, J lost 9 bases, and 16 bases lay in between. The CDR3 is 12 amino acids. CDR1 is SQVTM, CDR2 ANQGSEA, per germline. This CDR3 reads CSALLGLTEQFF. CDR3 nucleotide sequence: TGCAGCGCCCTGTTGGGGCTGACTGAGCAGTTCTTC.

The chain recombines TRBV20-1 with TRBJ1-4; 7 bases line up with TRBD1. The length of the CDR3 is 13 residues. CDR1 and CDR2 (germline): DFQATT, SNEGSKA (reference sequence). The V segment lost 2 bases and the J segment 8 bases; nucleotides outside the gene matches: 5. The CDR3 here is CSARTGAGEKLFF. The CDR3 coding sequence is TGCAGTGCTAGAACAGGGGCCGGGGAAAAACTGTTTTTT.

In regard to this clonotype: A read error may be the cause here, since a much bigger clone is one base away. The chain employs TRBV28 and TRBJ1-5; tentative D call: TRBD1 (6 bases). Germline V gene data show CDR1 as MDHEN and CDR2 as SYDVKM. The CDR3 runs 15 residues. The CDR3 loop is CASSLYRGANKPQHF. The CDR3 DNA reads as TGTGCCAGCAGTTTATACCGGGGGGCCAATAAGCCCCAGCATTTT.

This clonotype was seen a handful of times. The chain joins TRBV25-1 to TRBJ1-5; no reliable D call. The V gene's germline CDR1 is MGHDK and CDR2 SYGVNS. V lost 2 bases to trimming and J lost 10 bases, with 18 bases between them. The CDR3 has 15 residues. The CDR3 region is CASSEGTATLGPQHF. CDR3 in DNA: TGTGCCAGCAGTGAAGGTACGGCGACGTTGGGACCCCAGCATTTT. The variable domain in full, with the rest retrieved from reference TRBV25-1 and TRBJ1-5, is EADIYQTPRYLVIGTGKKITLECSQTMGHDKMYWYQQDPGMELHLIHYSYGVNSTEKGDLSSESTVSRIRTEHFPLTLESARPSHTSQYLCASSEGTATLGPQHFGDGTRLSIL.

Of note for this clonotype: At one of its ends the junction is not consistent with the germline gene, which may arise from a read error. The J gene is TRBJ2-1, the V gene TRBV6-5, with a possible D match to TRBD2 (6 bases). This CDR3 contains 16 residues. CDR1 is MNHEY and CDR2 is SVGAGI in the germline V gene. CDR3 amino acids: CASSLSTGEGFNERFF. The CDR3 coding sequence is TGTGCCAGCAGCCTAAGCACGGGAGAGGGGTTTAATGAGCGGTTCTTC.

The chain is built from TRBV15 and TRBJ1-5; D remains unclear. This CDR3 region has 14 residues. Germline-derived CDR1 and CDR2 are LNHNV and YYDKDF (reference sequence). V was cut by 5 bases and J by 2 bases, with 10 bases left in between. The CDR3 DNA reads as TGTGCCACCAGCCCTAGGGTGGGCAATCAGCCCCAGCATTTT. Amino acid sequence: CATSPRVGNQPQHF.

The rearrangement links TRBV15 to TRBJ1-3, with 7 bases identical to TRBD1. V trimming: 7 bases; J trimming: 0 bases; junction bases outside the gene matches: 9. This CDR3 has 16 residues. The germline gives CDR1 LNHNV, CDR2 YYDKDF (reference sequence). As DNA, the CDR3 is TGTGCCACCACCTCGGACAGGATCTACTCTGGAAACACCATATATTTT. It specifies CATTSDRIYSGNTIYF.

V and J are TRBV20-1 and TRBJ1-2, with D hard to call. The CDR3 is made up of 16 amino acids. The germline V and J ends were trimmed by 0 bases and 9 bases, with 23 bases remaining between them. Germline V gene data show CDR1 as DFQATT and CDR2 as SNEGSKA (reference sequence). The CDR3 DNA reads TGCAGTGCTAGAGATCCTCGGCAGCACCAAAAGGGATGCTACACCTTC. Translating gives CSARDPRQHQKGCYTF.

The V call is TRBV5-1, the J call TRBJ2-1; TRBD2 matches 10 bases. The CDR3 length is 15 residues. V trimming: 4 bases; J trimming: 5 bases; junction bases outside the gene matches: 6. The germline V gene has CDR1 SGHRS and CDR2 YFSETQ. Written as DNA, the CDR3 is TGCGCCAGCAGCCCTAGCGGGAGATCCCACAATGAGCAGTTCTTC. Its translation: CASSPSGRSHNEQFF.